These 23 T cell receptor beta chains share one sample of origin, sequenced in a study of PD-L1 blockade in urothelial cancer. The repertoire was sequenced with immunoSEQ multiplex PCR; TCRdb's copy has only in-frame clones and lacks some. The sample has roughly 27,000 clones; more than 75% are singletons. The input for sequencing was PBMCs, taken around atezolizumab (anti-PD-L1) treatment. These receptors all stem from a man aged 50-59 years with urothelial cancer.

The V call is TRBV5-1, the J call TRBJ1-5; D not resolved. The CDR3 sequence is 13 residues long. V was clipped by 7 bases and J by 4 bases, with 12 bases between them. Germline-derived CDR1 and CDR2 are SGHRS and YFSETQ. CDR3 nucleotides: TGCGCCAGCGCCGACGGAGTTAATCAGCCCCAGCATTTT. The encoded protein is CASADGVNQPQHF.

J is TRBJ2-7 and V is TRBV6-5; TRBD1 matches 10 bases. The J segment lost 3 bases and the V segment lost 5 bases, leaving 7 bases of the junction unmatched. This CDR3 spans 15 amino acids. Germline CDR1 and CDR2: MNHEY and SVGAGI. The CDR3 reads CASSQTGTGDYEQYF. In DNA, the CDR3 is TGTGCCAGCAGTCAAACCGGGACAGGGGACTACGAGCAGTACTTC.

The chain joins TRBV2 to TRBJ2-3, with a possible D match to TRBD1 (7 bases). CDR1 and CDR2 (germline): SNHLY, FYNNEI. The V and J ends lost 8 bases and 0 bases respectively, with 15 bases between them. The CDR3 has 15 amino acids. This chain's CDR3 is CASPRGATSTDTQYF. CDR3 nucleotide sequence: TGTGCCAGCCCCAGGGGGGCTACTAGCACAGATACGCAGTATTTT.

The chain carries TRBV5-1 and TRBJ2-1; TRBD2 matches at 7 bases. Germline CDR1 and CDR2: SGHRS and YFSETQ. The trim removed 4 bases at V and 0 bases at J, leaving 7 bases unmatched. This CDR3 comprises 16 residues. CDR3 loop: CASSRVLAASYNEQFF. CDR3 in DNA: TGCGCCAGCAGCCGCGTCCTAGCGGCCTCCTACAATGAGCAGTTCTTC. Variable domain in full (rest from reference TRBV5-1 and TRBJ2-1): KAGVTQTPRYLIKTRGQQVTLSCSPISGHRSVSWYQQTPGQGLQFLFEYFSETQRNKGNFPGRFSGRQFSNSRSEMNVSTLELGDSALYLCASSRVLAASYNEQFFGPGTRLTVL.

This chain links TRBV7-2 with TRBJ1-6, with 7 nucleotides matching TRBD1. V was clipped by 1 base and J by 4 bases; unmatched bases: 1. The CDR3 runs 15 residues. Germline V gives CDR1 SGHTA, CDR2 FQGNSA. Here the CDR3 reads CASSLGGQYNSPLHF. The CDR3 DNA sequence: TGTGCCAGCAGCTTAGGGGGACAGTATAATTCACCCCTCCACTTT.

The chain combines TRBV2 with TRBJ1-5; the D gene is possibly TRBD1 (5 bases). The CDR3 has 16 amino acids. Germline CDR1 and CDR2: SNHLY and FYNNEI. The ends were cut back, 3 bases at V and 0 bases at J, with 12 bases in the middle. Written as DNA, the CDR3 is TGTGCCAGCAGTGACCCCAGGGTTCGTAGCAATCAGCCCCAGCATTTT. It encodes CASSDPRVRSNQPQHF.

The chain recombines TRBV27 with TRBJ2-4, with a possible D match to TRBD1 (6 bases). The CDR3 spans 14 residues. The germline CDR1 and CDR2 sequences are MNHEY and SMNVEV (reference sequence). Trimming shortened V by 3 bases and J by 5 bases, and 11 bases separated the two germline ends. The CDR3 sequence: CASSFTGKENIQYF. DNA for the CDR3: TGTGCCAGCAGTTTTACAGGGAAGGAAAACATTCAGTACTTC.

This chain connects TRBV29-1 to TRBJ2-1, with TRBD1 matching over 9 bases. V was clipped by 6 bases and J by 5 bases; unmatched bases: 5. The CDR3 length is 13 residues. Per germline, CDR1 SQVTM and CDR2 ANQGSEA. The CDR3 is CSVNRGLNNEQFF. CDR3 sequence (DNA): TGCAGCGTCAACAGGGGGCTGAACAATGAGCAGTTCTTC.

This chain uses TRBV5-6 with TRBJ1-4; unclear D gene. The germline V and J ends were trimmed by 0 bases and 8 bases, with 8 bases remaining between them. The CDR3 runs 13 residues. Per germline, CDR1 SGHDT and CDR2 YYEEEE. CDR3 in DNA: TGTGCCAGCAGCTTGGTTGCTGAGGAAAAACTGTTTTTT. Translating gives CASSLVAEEKLFF.

The rearrangement joins TRBV7-2 to TRBJ1-1; weak D call: TRBD1 (5 bases). The CDR3 has 15 residues. Germline assignment: CDR1 SGHTA and CDR2 FQGNSA. The ends were cut back, 5 bases at V and 4 bases at J, with 17 bases in the middle. The CDR3 bases are TGTGCCAGCAGCCCCGGGTCCGGGGGAGGCACTGAAGCTTTCTTT. Amino acids: CASSPGSGGGTEAFF.

The J gene is TRBJ2-5, the V gene TRBV7-6, with 7 bases fitting TRBD2. The CDR3 has 15 residues. The germline V gene has CDR1 SGHVS and CDR2 FNYEAQ. Trimming took 1 base from V and 2 from J; bases not matched to a gene: 4. This CDR3 is CASSLVLAVQETQYF. The CDR3 coding sequence is TGTGCCAGCAGCTTAGTTCTAGCGGTACAAGAGACCCAGTACTTC.

The chain carries TRBV28 and TRBJ2-5, with 8 bases fitting TRBD2. The CDR3 covers 16 residues. The junction had 12 bases not matched to a gene; V was cut back by 4 bases and J by 5 bases. Looked up from germline, CDR1 is MDHEN and CDR2 is SYDVKM. In DNA form, the CDR3 reads TGTGCCAGCAGTTCGCCCGGACTAGCAGCGGGGGAGACCCAGTACTTC. Its translation: CASSSPGLAAGETQYF. Variable domain in full (rest from reference TRBV28 and TRBJ2-5): DVKVTQSSRYLVKRTGEKVFLECVQDMDHENMFWYRQDPGLGLRLIYFSYDVKMKEKGDIPEGYSVSREKKERFSLILESASTNQTSMYLCASSSPGLAAGETQYFGPGTRLLVL.

This clone was seen a single time. The J gene is TRBJ1-2, the V gene TRBV4-2; tentatively, D is TRBD1 (5 bases). CDR3 length equals 15 residues. The germline V and J ends were trimmed by 1 base and 2 bases, with 11 bases remaining between them. The germline V gene encodes CDR1 LGHNA and CDR2 YNFKEQ. Here the CDR3 reads CASSQVRGENYGYTF. The CDR3 DNA reads as TGTGCCAGCAGCCAAGTTCGGGGGGAGAACTATGGCTACACCTTC.

V and J are TRBV10-3 and TRBJ1-2, with 9 bases identical to TRBD1. Germline lookup yields CDR1 ENHRY and CDR2 SYGVKD. Trimming at V came to 8 bases and at J to 4 bases, leaving 5 bases not matched to a gene. This CDR3 has 13 amino acids. CDR3 residues: CAILGQGVYGYTF. The CDR3 DNA reads TGTGCCATCCTGGGACAGGGAGTCTATGGCTACACCTTC.

This clone was counted between two and nine times. V and J are TRBV18 and TRBJ2-5, with no clear D. Germline values: CDR1 KGHSH, CDR2 LQKENI. The CDR3 has 13 amino acids. V lost 6 bases to trimming and J lost 2 bases, with 10 bases between them. CDR3 residues: CASSTLPQETQYF. The CDR3 DNA reads TGTGCCAGCTCGACTCTCCCTCAAGAGACCCAGTACTTC.

This clone was found once. The V gene is TRBV12-5, the J gene TRBJ2-5, with D maybe TRBD1 (6 bases). The CDR3 has 13 amino acids. The V gene's germline CDR1 is LGHNT and CDR2 FRNRAP. The V end was cut by 1 base, the J end by 5 bases, with 8 bases between. The CDR3 nucleotides are TGTGCTAGTGGTTTGGGACAGGTGGAGACCCAGTACTTC. It yields the protein CASGLGQVETQYF.

The chain is built from TRBV19 and TRBJ2-6; 7 nucleotides match TRBD1. V shed 7 bases, J shed 3 bases, and the junction held 6 bases outside the gene matches. CDR1 is LNHDA and CDR2 is SQIVND in the germline V gene (reference sequence). CDR3 size: 15 residues. The CDR3 DNA reads as TGTGCCAGTATCCCGAGGGGGCTTGGGGCCAACGTCCTGACTTTC. Its protein product is CASIPRGLGANVLTF.

This chain joins TRBV28 and TRBJ1-5; D may be TRBD1 (6 bases). This CDR3 spans 16 amino acids. The V end was cut by 7 bases, the J end by 2 bases, with 18 bases between. Germline assignment: CDR1 MDHEN and CDR2 SYDVKM. CDR3 sequence: CASNIRRGMRNQPQHF. The CDR3 DNA reads TGTGCCAGCAACATACGTAGGGGGATGCGCAATCAGCCCCAGCATTTT.

The V gene is TRBV2, the J gene TRBJ2-1; D gene ambiguous. The CDR3 contains 15 residues. In germline, CDR1 is SNHLY, CDR2 FYNNEI. The V and J ends lost 7 bases and 0 bases respectively, with 13 bases between them. The CDR3 region has the DNA TGTGCCAGCAATTCTGACTGGAGCTCCTACAATGAGCAGTTCTTC. Translating it yields CASNSDWSSYNEQFF.

The J gene is TRBJ2-3, the V gene TRBV6-4; 9 bases match TRBD2. The J segment lost 4 bases and the V segment lost 2 bases, leaving 4 bases of the junction unmatched. Per the germline V gene, CDR1 is MRHNA and CDR2 is SNTAGT. The CDR3 totals 15 residues. The CDR3 loop is CASSDAGGRADTQYF. CDR3 DNA sequence: TGTGCCAGCAGTGACGCGGGGGGGCGTGCAGATACGCAGTATTTT.

The chain employs TRBV30 and TRBJ2-1, with D unresolved. The V end was cut by 4 bases, the J end by 5 bases, with 9 bases between. The CDR3 runs to 12 residues. Germline lookup yields CDR1 GTSNPN and CDR2 SVGIG (reference sequence). The CDR3 here is CAWTQQNNEQFF. The CDR3 DNA follows: TGTGCCTGGACACAACAGAACAATGAGCAGTTCTTC. The whole variable domain, remainder taken from reference TRBV30 and TRBJ2-1, is SQTIHQWPATLVQPVGSPLSLECTVEGTSNPNLYWYRQAAGRGLQLLFYSVGIGQISSEVPQNLSASRPQDRQFILSSKKLLLSDSGFYLCAWTQQNNEQFFGPGTRLTVL.

The chain uses TRBV7-3 and TRBJ1-4; tentatively, D is TRBD1 (6 bases). The CDR3 length is 19 residues. Looked up from germline, CDR1 is SGHTA and CDR2 is FQGTGA. Trimming stripped 0 bases from V and 6 bases from J, with 23 bases between. The CDR3 DNA sequence: TGTGCCAGCAGCTTAACACCGGGACAAGCCACCCTCTTGGATGAAAAACTGTTTTTT. Its protein is CASSLTPGQATLLDEKLFF.

This chain links TRBV5-1 with TRBJ2-1; 14 positions match TRBD2. CDR3 size: 16 residues. CDR1 is SGHRS, CDR2 YFSETQ, per germline. J gave up 8 bases and V 1 base, and 5 bases lay outside the gene matches. For the CDR3, the DNA is TGCGCCAGCAGCTTGCCGACTAGCGGGGGGGCAGATGAGCAGTTCTTC. This translates into CASSLPTSGGADEQFF.